This T cell receptor beta chain was captured in a study of metastatic and nonmetastatic thyroid tumors. CDR3 length: 14 amino acids. Germline CDR1 and CDR2: LNHDA and SQIVND (reference sequence). V gave up 1 base and J gave up 6 bases, with 9 bases separating them. Ahead of thyroid surgery, no patient had received treatment of any kind. TCRdb redid the clone calls on the PCR reads using MiXCR. The sample has tens of thousands of clones, roughly half seen once. This receptor was obtained from a male donor with papillary thyroid cancer or a benign thyroid nodule (not recorded which). Some clones in this sample may be carry-over from other donors' samples. The chain combines TRBV19 with TRBJ2-2, with unresolved D. Sequenced: tumor tissue. CDR3 nucleotides: TGTGCCAGTAGTATAGCAGATGTGGCCGGGGAGCTGTTTTTT. It is translated as CASSIADVAGELFF.